One T cell receptor (beta chain) is described in this entry. Antigen: not known. The sample originates from a study of OX40 agonist ivuxolimab in advanced cancers. The overall study: Ivuxolimab, an agonist antibody against OX40 (CD134), was given to patients. Patients achieving partial responses numbered three: one hepatocellular carcinoma case and two cutaneous melanoma cases. Findings and caveats of the study: Low normalized clonal expansion also occurred in some nonresponding patients.

This CDR3 has 11 residues. The germline gives CDR1 DFQATT, CDR2 SNEGSKA (reference sequence). V lost 0 bases and J 5 bases, leaving 4 bases between the germline ends. Patients had blood sampled at baseline and again on cycle 4 day 1 and cycle 7 day 1. The protocol was immunoSEQ multiplex PCR, while the TCRdb copy is restricted to in-frame clones and leaves out a portion. The sample includes fewer than 70,000 clones, approximately 84% of them seen just once. Sequencing was performed on CD4+ or CD8+ T cells sorted from blood, taken in a trial of the OX40 agonist ivuxolimab. The receptor comes from an adult with an advanced solid tumor such as melanoma, head and neck, liver or kidney cancer. The chain is built from TRBV20-1 and TRBJ1-2; the D is unclear. The CDR3 is CSARDLYGYTF. The DNA for the CDR3 is TGCAGTGCTAGAGATTTGTATGGCTACACCTTC.